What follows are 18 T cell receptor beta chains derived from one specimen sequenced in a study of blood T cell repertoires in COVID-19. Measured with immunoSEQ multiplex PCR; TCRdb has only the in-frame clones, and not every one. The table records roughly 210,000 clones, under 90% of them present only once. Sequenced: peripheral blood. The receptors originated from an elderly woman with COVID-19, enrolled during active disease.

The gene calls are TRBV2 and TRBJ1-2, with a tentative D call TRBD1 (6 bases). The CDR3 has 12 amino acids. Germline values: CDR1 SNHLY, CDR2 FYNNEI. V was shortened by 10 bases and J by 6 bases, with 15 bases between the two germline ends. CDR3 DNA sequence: TGTGCCACACGGACAGACGACCATGGCTACACCTTC. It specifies CATRTDDHGYTF.

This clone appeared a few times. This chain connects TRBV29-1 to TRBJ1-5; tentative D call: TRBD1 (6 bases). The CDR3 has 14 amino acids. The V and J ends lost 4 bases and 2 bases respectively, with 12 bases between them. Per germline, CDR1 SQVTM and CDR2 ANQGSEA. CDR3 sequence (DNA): TGCAGCGTTGGATCAGGGGCCGGCAATCAGCCCCAGCATTTT. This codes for CSVGSGAGNQPQHF.

CDR3 residues: CASSIAPQTGGNTIYF. The CDR3, as DNA: TGTGCCAGTAGTATAGCCCCCCAGACGGGAGGAAACACCATATATTTT. The gene calls are TRBV19 and TRBJ1-3; D unresolved. V lost 1 base, J lost 4 bases, and 14 bases lay in between. The CDR3 runs to 16 residues. Germline CDR1 reads LNHDA; CDR2 reads SQIVND (reference sequence).

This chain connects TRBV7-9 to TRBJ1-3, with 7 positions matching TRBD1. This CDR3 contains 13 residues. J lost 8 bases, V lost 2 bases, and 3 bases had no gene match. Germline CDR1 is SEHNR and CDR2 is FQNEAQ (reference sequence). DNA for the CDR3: TGTGCCAGCAGCTTACAGGGGGTGGACACCATATATTTT. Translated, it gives CASSLQGVDTIYF.

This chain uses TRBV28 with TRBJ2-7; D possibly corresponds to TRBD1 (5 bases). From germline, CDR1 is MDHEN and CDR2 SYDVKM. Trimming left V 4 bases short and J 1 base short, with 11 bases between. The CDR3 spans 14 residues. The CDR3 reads CASSSADRSYEQYV. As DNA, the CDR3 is TGTGCCAGCAGTTCCGCCGACAGATCCTACGAGCAGTACGTC.

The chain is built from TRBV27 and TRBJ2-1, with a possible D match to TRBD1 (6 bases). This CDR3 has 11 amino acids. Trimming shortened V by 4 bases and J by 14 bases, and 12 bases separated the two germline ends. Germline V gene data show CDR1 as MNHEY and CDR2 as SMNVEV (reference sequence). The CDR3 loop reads CASSSRGSKFF. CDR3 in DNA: TGTGCCAGCAGTTCCAGGGGTTCGAAGTTCTTC.

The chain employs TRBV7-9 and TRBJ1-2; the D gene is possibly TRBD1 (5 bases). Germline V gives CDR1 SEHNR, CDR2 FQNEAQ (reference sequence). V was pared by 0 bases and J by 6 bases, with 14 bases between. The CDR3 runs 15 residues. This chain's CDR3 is CASSLAWRQGNGYTF. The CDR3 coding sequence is TGTGCCAGCAGCTTAGCGTGGCGGCAGGGAAATGGCTACACCTTC.

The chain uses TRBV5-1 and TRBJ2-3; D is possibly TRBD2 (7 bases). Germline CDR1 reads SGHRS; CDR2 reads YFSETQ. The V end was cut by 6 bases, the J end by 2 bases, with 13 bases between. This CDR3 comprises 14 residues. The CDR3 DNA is TGCGCCAGCACCGAGGGGGGGGCCACAGATACGCAGTATTTT. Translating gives CASTEGGATDTQYF.

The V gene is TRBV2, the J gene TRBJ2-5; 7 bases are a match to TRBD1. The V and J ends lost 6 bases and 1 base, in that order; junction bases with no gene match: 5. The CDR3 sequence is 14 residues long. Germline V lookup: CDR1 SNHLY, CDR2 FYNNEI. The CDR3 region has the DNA TGTGCCAGCAGCCCAAGGACAGGCCAAGAGACCCAGTACTTC. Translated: CASSPRTGQETQYF.

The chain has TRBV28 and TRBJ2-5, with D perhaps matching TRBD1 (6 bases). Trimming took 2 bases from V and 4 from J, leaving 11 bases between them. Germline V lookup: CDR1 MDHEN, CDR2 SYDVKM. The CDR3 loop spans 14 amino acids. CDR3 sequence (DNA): TGTGCCAGCAGTTTACCCATCAGGGGAGAGACCCAGTACTTC. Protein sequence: CASSLPIRGETQYF.

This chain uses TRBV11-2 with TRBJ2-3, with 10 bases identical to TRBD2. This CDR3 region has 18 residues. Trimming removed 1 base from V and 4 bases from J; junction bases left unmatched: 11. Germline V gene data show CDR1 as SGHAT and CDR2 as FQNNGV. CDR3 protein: CASSLGILAGGSPDTQYF. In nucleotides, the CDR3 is TGTGCCAGCAGCTTAGGGATTTTAGCGGGGGGTTCCCCAGATACGCAGTATTTT.

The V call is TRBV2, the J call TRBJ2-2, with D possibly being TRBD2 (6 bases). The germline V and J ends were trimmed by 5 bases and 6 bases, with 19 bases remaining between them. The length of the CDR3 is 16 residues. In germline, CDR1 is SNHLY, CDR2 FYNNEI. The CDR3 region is CASSYQPGGRSGELFF. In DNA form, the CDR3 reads TGTGCCAGCAGTTATCAACCCGGAGGGCGTTCCGGGGAGCTGTTTTTT. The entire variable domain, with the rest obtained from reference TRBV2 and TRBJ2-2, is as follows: EPEVTQTPSHQVTQMGQEVILRCVPISNHLYFYWYRQILGQKVEFLVSFYNNEISEKSEIFDDQFSVERPDGSNFTLKIRSTKLEDSAMYFCASSYQPGGRSGELFFGEGSRLTVL.

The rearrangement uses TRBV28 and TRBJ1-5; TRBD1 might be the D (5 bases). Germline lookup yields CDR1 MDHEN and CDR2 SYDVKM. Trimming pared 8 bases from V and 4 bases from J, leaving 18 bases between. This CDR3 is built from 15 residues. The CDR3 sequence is CASPPSGVTNQPQHF. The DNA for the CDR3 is TGTGCCAGCCCCCCCTCGGGGGTGACGAATCAGCCCCAGCATTTT.

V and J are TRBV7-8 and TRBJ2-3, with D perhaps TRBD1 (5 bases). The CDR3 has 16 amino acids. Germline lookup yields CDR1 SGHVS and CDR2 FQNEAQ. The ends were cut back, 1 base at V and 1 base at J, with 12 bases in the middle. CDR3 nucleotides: TGTGCCAGCAGCTTAGGGGCCAGGGCTGGCACAGATACGCAGTATTTT. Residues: CASSLGARAGTDTQYF.

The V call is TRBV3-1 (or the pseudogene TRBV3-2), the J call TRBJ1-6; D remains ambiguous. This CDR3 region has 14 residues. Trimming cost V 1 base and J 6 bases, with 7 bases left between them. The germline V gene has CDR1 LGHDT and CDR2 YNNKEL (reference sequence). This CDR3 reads CASSQVRFNSPLHF. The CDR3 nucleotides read TGTGCCAGCAGCCAAGTCAGGTTTAATTCACCCCTCCACTTT.

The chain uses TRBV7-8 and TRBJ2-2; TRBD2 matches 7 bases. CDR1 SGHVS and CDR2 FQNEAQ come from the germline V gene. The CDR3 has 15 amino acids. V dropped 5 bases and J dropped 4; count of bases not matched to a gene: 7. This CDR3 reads CASSPMGGITGELFF. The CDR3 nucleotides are TGTGCCAGCAGCCCCATGGGGGGGATCACCGGGGAGCTGTTTTTT.

The CDR3 DNA reads TGCGCCAGCTACGGAGGGGGGGCGGCAGATACGCAGTATTTT. It yields the protein CASYGGGAADTQYF. The gene calls are TRBV5-1 and TRBJ2-3, with D perhaps matching TRBD2 (7 bases). CDR1 SGHRS and CDR2 YFSETQ come from the germline V gene. The CDR3 runs to 14 residues. V lost 7 bases and J lost 4, with 16 bases in between.

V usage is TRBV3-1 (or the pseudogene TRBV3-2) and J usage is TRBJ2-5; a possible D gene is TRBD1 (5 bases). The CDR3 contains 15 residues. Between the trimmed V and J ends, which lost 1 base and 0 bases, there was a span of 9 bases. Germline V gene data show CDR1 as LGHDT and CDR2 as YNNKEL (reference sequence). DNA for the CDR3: TGTGCCAGCAGCCAAGTTTGGGGCAACCAAGAGACCCAGTACTTC. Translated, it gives CASSQVWGNQETQYF.